Below are 4 T cell receptor beta chains sequenced from a single sample in a study of cytomegalovirus exposure and HLA in healthy donors. With 60 Vbeta and 13 Jbeta primers, the PCR was carried out. Data came from immunoSEQ multiplex PCR; TCRdb stores just in-frame clones and leaves some out. The sample includes 200,000 to 250,000 clones, 83% seen only once; the top ten take 1.4%. The sample taken for sequencing was PBMCs. The source of these receptors is a girl aged 5-17 years in good health and CMV-seronegative.

The V gene is TRBV7-2, the J gene TRBJ2-1; TRBD1 aligns across 10 bases. The germline gives CDR1 SGHTA, CDR2 FQGNSA. CDR3 size: 15 residues. Trimming took 1 base from V and 12 from J; bases not matched to a gene: 9. CDR3 protein: CASSLGQGARMGQFF. For the CDR3, the DNA is TGTGCCAGCAGCTTAGGACAGGGGGCGCGGATGGGGCAGTTCTTC.

This chain connects TRBV10-3 to TRBJ2-7; weak D call: TRBD1 (6 bases). V gave up 3 bases and J gave up 4 bases, with 37 bases separating them. This CDR3 comprises 22 residues. Germline values: CDR1 ENHRY, CDR2 SYGVKD. The CDR3 nucleotides read TGTGCCATCAGTGAAGGTGTACAGGGAAGTTTTCAAATCTATTCGGTCGGTTACGAGCAGTACTTC. Encoded protein: CAISEGVQGSFQIYSVGYEQYF.

This clone was recorded a few times. The chain recombines TRBV28 with TRBJ2-7; tentative D call: TRBD1 (6 bases). Between the trimmed V and J ends, which lost 3 bases and 4 bases, there was a span of 16 bases. The CDR3 sequence is 15 residues long. Germline V CDR1 and CDR2: MDHEN, SYDVKM. CDR3 sequence reads: CASSLTGGVGYEQYF. CDR3 DNA: TGTGCCAGCAGTTTGACAGGCGGTGTCGGTTACGAGCAGTACTTC.

The genes are TRBV4-2 and TRBJ2-2, with 12 bases matching TRBD2. CDR1 is LGHNA and CDR2 is YNFKEQ in the germline V gene. V lost 2 bases and J lost 6; bases outside the gene matches: 7. This CDR3 comprises 17 residues. The CDR3 loop is CASSQNRLAGEAGELFF. CDR3 nucleotides: TGTGCCAGCAGCCAAAATCGACTAGCGGGGGAAGCCGGGGAGCTGTTTTTT.